One and the same sample provided the 3 T cell receptor beta chains below, sequenced in a study of T cell responses to AZD1222 COVID-19 vaccine. Sequencing used immunoSEQ multiplex PCR; TCRdb keeps in-frame clones, though not all of them. The table shows approximately 100,000 clones, with over 75% occurring only once. Specimen: peripheral blood, collected on day 0 of MenACWY control vaccination. Every receptor here comes from an adult in good health.

The genes are TRBV3-1 (or the pseudogene TRBV3-2) and TRBJ1-4, with TRBD1 identical over 9 bases. This CDR3 has 17 residues. V trimming: 4 bases; J trimming: 4 bases; junction bases outside the gene matches: 10. CDR1 is LGHDT, CDR2 YNNKEL, per germline (reference sequence). The CDR3 sequence is CASSPPTGGVYNEKLFF. As DNA, the CDR3 is TGTGCCAGCAGCCCGCCGACAGGGGGGGTCTATAATGAAAAACTGTTTTTT.

This clone occurred once. The chain combines TRBV27 with TRBJ2-7, with a weak D call TRBD1 (8 bases). The CDR3 totals 17 residues. The germline V gene encodes CDR1 MNHEY and CDR2 SMNVEV (reference sequence). V was cut by 8 bases and J by 0 bases, with 23 bases left in between. The CDR3 sequence: CASAFGRAGGLSYEQYF. CDR3 sequence (DNA): TGTGCCAGCGCCTTTGGGAGGGCAGGGGGCCTCTCCTACGAGCAGTACTTC.

This clone was counted a few times. The chain couples TRBV28 to TRBJ1-5; 11 bases agree with TRBD1. CDR1 is MDHEN, CDR2 SYDVKM, per germline. The CDR3 is made up of 16 amino acids. The V segment lost 4 bases and the J segment 3 bases; nucleotides outside the gene matches: 5. The CDR3 DNA reads as TGTGCCAGCAGTTCGGACAGGGGGCTGGACAATCAGCCCCAGCATTTT. Amino acids: CASSSDRGLDNQPQHF.